Described below is a single TCR beta chain sequence and its context. Its antigen is not known. This record comes from a study of cytomegalovirus exposure and HLA in healthy donors. Study outcomes and limitations: An analysis that came later showed most CMV-associated TCR beta chains appearing HLA-restricted. DRB1 showed the most TCR associations and HLA-C the fewest in a later analysis, as rates varied by HLA locus. Reported performance of the classifier showed diagnosis of cytomegalovirus status with high specificity and sensitivity. Most TCR sequences were rare, but some public TCRs occurred in many donors.

V lost 0 bases and J lost 5, with 14 bases in between. This CDR3 has 15 residues. Per the germline V gene, CDR1 is SGHNT and CDR2 is YYREEE (reference sequence). PCR amplification relied on 60 Vbeta primers (plus 13 Jbeta primers). Sequencing used immunoSEQ multiplex PCR; TCRdb keeps in-frame clones, though not all of them. The sample has over 150,000 clones, about 79% seen once. The sequence came from a girl aged 2 to 9 in good health and CMV-seropositive. The genes are TRBV5-4 and TRBJ1-2; D is perhaps TRBD1 (6 bases). The source material was PBMCs. The DNA for the CDR3 is TGTGCCAGCAGCTTGGCCGGCAGGGGAGATTATGGCTACACCTTC. This translates into CASSLAGRGDYGYTF.